This is a list of T cell receptor beta chains from one sample in a study of blood T cell repertoires in COVID-19. Method: immunoSEQ multiplex PCR; TCRdb's copy keeps in-frame clones and lacks some. The sample has about 330,000 clones; about nine tenths are singletons. The sample consisted of PBMCs or T cells enriched from blood (not recorded which). All receptors come from a young woman who had recovered from COVID-19. Both conserved end residues are trimmed from each CDR3.

v_call: TRBV28; cdr3_aa: ASKGLAAPQETQY
v_call: TRBV2; cdr3_aa: ASRKTGNTEAF
v_call: TRBV5-4; cdr3_aa: ASSLGQRATNTEAF
v_call: TRBV29-1; cdr3_aa: SVPGVNTEAF
v_call: TRBV28; cdr3_aa: ASSFQSANYGYT
v_call: TRBV3-1/TRBV3-2; cdr3_aa: ASSQREGGYT
v_call: TRBV7-2; cdr3_aa: ASRSRLAGPGAQY
v_call: TRBV4-2; cdr3_aa: ASSQEGQGREKLF
v_call: TRBV10-3; cdr3_aa: AITPTGGWNTEAF
v_call: TRBV19; cdr3_aa: ASRGQADYGYT
v_call: TRBV14; cdr3_aa: ASSPRTGDNEQF
v_call: TRBV30; cdr3_aa: AWSVPGPRTSGYT
v_call: TRBV28; cdr3_aa: ASSSYKVNSPLH
v_call: TRBV10-3; cdr3_aa: ASHSGNQPQH
v_call: TRBV19; cdr3_aa: ASSFRDRVNSPLH
v_call: TRBV19; cdr3_aa: ASSRLAGGNPSTDTQY
v_call: TRBV5-1; cdr3_aa: ASSPGQTLR
v_call: TRBV6-5; cdr3_aa: ASSRDRGSYEQY
v_call: TRBV28; cdr3_aa: ASSLLGAGNTIY
v_call: TRBV2; cdr3_aa: ASSESRGSNQPQH
v_call: TRBV10-3; cdr3_aa: AIRPGKADTQY
v_call: TRBV19; cdr3_aa: ASSRQGNEKLF
v_call: TRBV9; cdr3_aa: ASSVSQTGELF
v_call: TRBV7-8; cdr3_aa: ASSSRGHNYGYT
v_call: TRBV18; cdr3_aa: ASSPDSLLGDTQY
v_call: TRBV3-1/TRBV3-2; cdr3_aa: ASSRAGQSTDTQY
v_call: TRBV30; cdr3_aa: AWSASLTGGSLIGNTIY
v_call: TRBV10-3; cdr3_aa: AINDREGQPQH
v_call: TRBV4-1; cdr3_aa: ASSLTGQNNYGYT
v_call: TRBV19; cdr3_aa: ASSQEGWESNQPQH
v_call: TRBV5-1; cdr3_aa: ASSLQGGQPQH
v_call: TRBV10-3; cdr3_aa: AISELPGQGRGDYGYT
v_call: TRBV28; cdr3_aa: ASSEIQGSYFTS
v_call: TRBV7-3; cdr3_aa: ASSLAGRPDTEAF
v_call: TRBV28; cdr3_aa: ASSLISYGYT
v_call: TRBV29-1; cdr3_aa: SVRGSYGYT
v_call: TRBV7-9; cdr3_aa: ASSLFVPGQIYEQY
v_call: TRBV5-1; cdr3_aa: ASSLAPGMENTIY
v_call: TRBV7-9; cdr3_aa: ASRWTGLNEKLF
v_call: TRBV7-9; cdr3_aa: ASSPGGADSPLH
v_call: TRBV11-3; cdr3_aa: ASSLGGGSDTGELF
v_call: TRBV6-6; cdr3_aa: ASSSGGAAEAF
v_call: TRBV5-1; cdr3_aa: ASSLDGTPAYEQY
v_call: TRBV24-1; cdr3_aa: ATSDVGQGETDTQY
v_call: TRBV7-2; cdr3_aa: ASSLAGGNQPQH
v_call: TRBV28; cdr3_aa: ASSLLGQGTYNEQF
v_call: TRBV2; cdr3_aa: ASTRGSSNQPQH
v_call: TRBV6-5; cdr3_aa: ASSPDRVGYGYT
v_call: TRBV7-9; cdr3_aa: ASSTHYTSGRAVWGYNEQF